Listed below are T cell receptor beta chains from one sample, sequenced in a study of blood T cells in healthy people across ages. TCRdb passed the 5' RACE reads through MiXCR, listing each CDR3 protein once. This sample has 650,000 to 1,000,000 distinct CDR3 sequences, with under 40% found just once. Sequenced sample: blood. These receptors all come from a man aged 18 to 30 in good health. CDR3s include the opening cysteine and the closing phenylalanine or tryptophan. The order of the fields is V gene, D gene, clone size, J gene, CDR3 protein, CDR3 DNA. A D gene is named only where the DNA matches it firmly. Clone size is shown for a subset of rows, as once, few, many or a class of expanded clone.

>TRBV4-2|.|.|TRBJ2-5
CASSQDRGGDQETQYF
TGTGCCAGCAGCCAAGATAGGGGGGGGGACCAAGAGACCCAGTACTTC
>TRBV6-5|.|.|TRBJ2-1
CASKGRGNNEQFF
TGTGCCAGCAAGGGCAGGGGAAACAATGAGCAGTTCTTC
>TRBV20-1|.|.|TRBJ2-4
CSASVGLVNEQYF
TGCAGTGCTAGTGTAGGCCTCGTCAATGAGCAGTACTTC
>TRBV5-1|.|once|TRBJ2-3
CASSLVRGYSTDTQYF
TGCGCCAGCAGCTTGGTGAGGGGATACAGCACAGATACGCAGTATTTT
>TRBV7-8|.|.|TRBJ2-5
CASSLALGPYRKETQYF
TGTGCCAGCAGCTTAGCTTTGGGTCCGTACAGAAAAGAGACCCAGTACTTC
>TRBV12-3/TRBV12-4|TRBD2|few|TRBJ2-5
CASSLTTSGADEQYF
TGTGCCAGCAGTTTAACAACTAGCGGGGCTGATGAGCAGTACTTC
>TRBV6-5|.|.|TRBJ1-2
CASSYSGEDYGYTF
TGTGCCAGCAGTTACTCCGGGGAGGACTATGGCTACACCTTC
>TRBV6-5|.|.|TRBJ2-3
CASSYSGLYTDTQYF
TGTGCCAGCAGTTATTCCGGACTTTACACAGATACGCAGTATTTT
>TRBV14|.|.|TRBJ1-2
CASSQGRSPYGYTF
TGTGCCAGCAGCCAGGGACGGTCCCCCTATGGCTACACCTTC
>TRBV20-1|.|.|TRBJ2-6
CSAPVAGNSGANVLTF
TGCAGTGCCCCCGTGGCAGGTAACTCTGGGGCCAACGTCCTGACTTTC
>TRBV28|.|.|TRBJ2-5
CASSPNRRRETQYF
TGTGCCAGCAGTCCAAACCGGCGGCGGGAGACCCAGTACTTC
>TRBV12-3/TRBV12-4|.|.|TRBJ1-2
CASSPPTRGAYGYTF
TGTGCCAGCAGTCCCCCGACGCGGGGTGCCTATGGCTACACCTTC
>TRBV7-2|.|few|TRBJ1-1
CASSLTGPHTEAFF
TGTGCCAGCAGCTTAACGGGCCCTCACACTGAAGCTTTCTTT
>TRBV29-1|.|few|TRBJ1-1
CSVDNRDEAFF
TGCAGCGTTGATAACCGCGATGAAGCTTTCTTT
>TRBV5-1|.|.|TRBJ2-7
CASSLDRTSYNEQYF
TGCGCCAGCAGCTTGGACAGGACCTCCTACAATGAGCAGTACTTC
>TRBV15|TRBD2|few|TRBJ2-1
CATSLRTSGNNEQFF
TGTGCCACCAGCCTCAGGACTAGCGGAAACAATGAGCAGTTCTTC
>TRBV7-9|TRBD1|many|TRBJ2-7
CASRDRGRYEQYF
TGTGCCAGCAGGGACAGGGGGCGATACGAGCAGTACTTC
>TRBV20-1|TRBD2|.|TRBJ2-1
CSARTSGGLSSYNEQFF
TGCAGTGCTCGGACTAGCGGGGGATTAAGCTCCTACAATGAGCAGTTCTTC
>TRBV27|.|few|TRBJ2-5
CASSSFHLFLQYF
TGTGCCAGCAGTTCGTTCCACTTATTCTTACAGTACTTC
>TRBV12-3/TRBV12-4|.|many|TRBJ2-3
CVTGGSSTDTQYF
TGTGTCACGGGTGGCAGTTCCACAGATACGCAGTATTTT
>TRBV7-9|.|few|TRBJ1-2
CASIDPNYGYTF
TGTGCCAGCATCGATCCTAACTATGGCTACACCTTC
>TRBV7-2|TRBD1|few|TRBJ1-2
CASSLRGTGDGYTF
TGTGCCAGCAGCTTACGTGGGACAGGGGATGGCTACACCTTC
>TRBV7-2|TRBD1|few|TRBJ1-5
CASSQGQGYNQPQHF
TGTGCCAGCAGCCAAGGACAGGGCTACAATCAGCCCCAGCATTTT
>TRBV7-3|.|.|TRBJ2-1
CASSLNRGGANNEQFF
TGTGCCAGCAGCTTAAATCGAGGGGGGGCTAACAATGAGCAGTTCTTC
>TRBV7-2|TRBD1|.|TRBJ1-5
CASSKDRDVDQPQHF
TGTGCCAGCAGCAAGGACAGGGATGTGGATCAGCCCCAGCATTTT
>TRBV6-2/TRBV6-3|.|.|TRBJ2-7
CASSYGRTDYEQYF
TGTGCCAGCAGTTACGGGCGGACAGACTACGAGCAGTACTTC
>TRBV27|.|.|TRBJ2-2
CASSLSGRLANTGELFF
TGTGCCAGCAGTTTATCGGGGAGGTTGGCGAACACCGGGGAGCTGTTTTTT
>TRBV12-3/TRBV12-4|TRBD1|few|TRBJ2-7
CASSHLGGQGAYEQYF
TGTGCCAGCAGTCACCTAGGGGGACAGGGAGCCTACGAGCAGTACTTC
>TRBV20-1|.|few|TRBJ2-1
CSAPRGYNEQFF
TGCAGTGCTCCCCGGGGGTACAATGAGCAGTTCTTC
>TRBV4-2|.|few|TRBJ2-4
CASSQDPEDHQYF
TGTGCCAGCAGCCAGGACCCGGAGGACCATCAGTACTTC
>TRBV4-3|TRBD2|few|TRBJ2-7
CASSHNLAGGSYEQYF
TGCGCCAGCAGCCACAACCTAGCGGGGGGTTCCTACGAGCAGTACTTC
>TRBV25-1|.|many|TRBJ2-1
CASSELAEQFF
TGTGCCAGCAGTGAATTGGCAGAGCAGTTCTTC
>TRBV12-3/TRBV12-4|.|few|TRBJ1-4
CASSFGSGATNEKLFF
TGTGCCAGCAGTTTTGGATCGGGGGCAACTAATGAAAAACTGTTTTTT
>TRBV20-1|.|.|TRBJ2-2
CSARDIRKDTGELFF
TGCAGTGCTAGAGATATAAGGAAAGACACCGGGGAGCTGTTTTTT
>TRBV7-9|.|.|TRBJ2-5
CTSSPLIELEAQETQYF
TGTACCAGCAGCCCACTCATTGAGCTTGAGGCCCAAGAGACCCAGTACTTC
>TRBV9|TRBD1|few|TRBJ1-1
CASSGPGQGYTEAFF
TGTGCCAGCAGCGGACCGGGACAGGGTTACACTGAAGCTTTCTTT
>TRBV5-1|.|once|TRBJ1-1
CASSAQTSNTEAFF
TGCGCCAGCAGCGCCCAGACATCAAACACTGAAGCTTTCTTT
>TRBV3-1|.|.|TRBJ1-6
CASSRTNSPLHF
TGTGCCAGCAGCCGGACAAATTCACCCCTCCACTTT